The 27 T cell receptor beta chains listed next were all sequenced from one sample in a study of identical twins. TCRdb re-called the 5' RACE reads with MiXCR, one entry per CDR3 protein. The sample holds 1.5 million to 2 million distinct CDR3 sequences, around 33% seen once. Material for sequencing was cord blood. The receptors were gathered from a newborn girl in good health.

The V and J genes are TRBV12-3 or TRBV12-4 and TRBJ2-1; D gene unclear. This CDR3 is 14 amino acids long. V was clipped by 7 bases and J by 6 bases, with 16 bases between them. CDR3 amino acids: CASTFADPLNEQFF. DNA for the CDR3: TGTGCCAGCACGTTTGCAGACCCACTCAATGAGCAGTTCTTC.

This clonotype was observed a few times. The rearrangement uses TRBV4-2 and TRBJ2-3; 10 bases map to TRBD2. V was pared by 0 bases and J by 7 bases, with 7 bases of the junction left unmatched. Germline V gives CDR1 LGHNA, CDR2 YNFKEQ. The CDR3 consists of 16 residues. The CDR3 region has the DNA TGTGCCAGCAGCCAAGAGGCTAGCGGGGGCCTAAATACGCAGTATTTT. It specifies CASSQEASGGLNTQYF.

The chain joins TRBV10-3 to TRBJ2-7, with D possibly being TRBD1 (5 bases). The V gene lost 5 bases and the J gene lost 4 bases, with 9 bases spanning the gap. Per the germline V gene, CDR1 is ENHRY and CDR2 is SYGVKD. The CDR3 length is 12 residues. The CDR3 DNA is TGTGCCATCAGTTTACAGGATTACGAGCAGTACTTC. It translates to CAISLQDYEQYF.

The chain links TRBV3-1 to TRBJ2-5, with unresolved D. CDR1 is LGHDT, CDR2 YNNKEL, per germline (reference sequence). The CDR3 loop spans 13 amino acids. V lost 3 bases to trimming and J lost 2 bases, with 7 bases between them. CDR3 protein: CASSHASQETQYF. The CDR3 DNA follows: TGTGCCAGCAGCCACGCCAGTCAAGAGACCCAGTACTTC.

This clonotype was detected many times. The chain combines TRBV6-5 with TRBJ2-7; D perhaps matches TRBD2 (5 bases). Germline V CDR1 and CDR2: MNHEY, SVGAGI. The CDR3 is 17 residues long. Trimming shortened V by 0 bases and J by 3 bases, and 18 bases separated the two germline ends. In DNA form, the CDR3 reads TGTGCCAGCAGTTACTCGGGTCTAGGAGGACTCCTCTACGAGCAGTACTTC. It codes for CASSYSGLGGLLYEQYF.

The sample holds one count of this clonotype. J is TRBJ2-5 and V is TRBV5-1; either TRBD1 or TRBD2 may fit D (5 bases each). Germline values: CDR1 SGHRS, CDR2 YFSETQ. Trimming cost V 0 bases and J 6 bases, with 12 bases left between them. This CDR3 is built from 14 residues. CDR3 nucleotide sequence: TGCGCCAGCAGCTTGGAGGGGAGTCTGAAGACCCAGTACTTC. Its translation is CASSLEGSLKTQYF. Combining the CDR3 with reference TRBV5-1 and TRBJ2-5 gives the whole variable domain KAGVTQTPRYLIKTRGQQVTLSCSPISGHRSVSWYQQTPGQGLQFLFEYFSETQRNKGNFPGRFSGRQFSNSRSEMNVSTLELGDSALYLCASSLEGSLKTQYFGPGTRLLVL.

The sample holds a few counts of this clonotype. The chain carries TRBV20-1 and TRBJ1-2, with 8 bases that match TRBD1. The junction had 11 bases not matched to a gene; V was cut back by 8 bases and J by 0 bases. Germline CDR1 reads DFQATT; CDR2 reads SNEGSKA (reference sequence). This CDR3 region has 15 residues. The CDR3 loop is CSYPPGTGSNYGYTF. The CDR3 DNA reads as TGCAGTTACCCCCCGGGGACAGGTTCTAACTATGGCTACACCTTC.

The sample holds many counts of this clonotype. The V call is TRBV20-1, the J call TRBJ2-7; no definite D call. V lost 3 bases to trimming and J lost 0 bases, with 6 bases between them. The CDR3 runs 12 residues. Germline assignment: CDR1 DFQATT and CDR2 SNEGSKA (reference sequence). CDR3 in DNA: TGCAGTGCTAGTGACCGCTCCTACGAGCAGTACTTC. Its protein is CSASDRSYEQYF.

This sequence joins TRBV9 and TRBJ1-1; no definite D call. The length of the CDR3 is 14 residues. V lost 4 bases, J lost 1 base, and 11 bases lay in between. The germline V gene has CDR1 SGDLS and CDR2 YYNGEE. The CDR3 protein is CASSPLPGNTEAFF. The CDR3 DNA reads TGTGCCAGCAGCCCCCTCCCGGGGAACACTGAAGCTTTCTTT.

This clonotype was observed a single time. Mismatch with germline at one junction end may stem from a read error. The chain carries TRBV7-2 and TRBJ2-4; D is uncertain. CDR1 and CDR2 (germline): SGHTA, FQGNSA. This CDR3 spans 13 amino acids. The CDR3 sequence is CAISLTSKNIQYF. The DNA for the CDR3 is TGTGCCATCAGCTTAACGTCCAAAAACATTCAGTACTTC.

For this clonotype: Relative to the germline gene, one junction end is altered; a read error may explain this. The rearrangement joins TRBV19 to TRBJ1-2; D is undetermined. CDR1 is LNHDA and CDR2 is SQIVND in the germline V gene (reference sequence). There are 12 residues in the CDR3. CDR3 nucleotides: TGTGCCAGTAGTAGGACCGACTATGGCCACACCTTC. Residues: CASSRTDYGHTF.

V and J are TRBV12-3 or TRBV12-4 and TRBJ1-2; D is ambiguous. The CDR3 covers 15 residues. V was trimmed by 6 bases and J by 1 base, leaving 15 bases between them. CDR3 loop: CASRLSLRLNYGYTF. CDR3 sequence (DNA): TGTGCCAGCAGGCTGTCTCTTAGACTTAACTATGGCTACACCTTC.

The V gene is TRBV28, the J gene TRBJ2-4; TRBD1 matches 8 bases. V lost 4 bases, J lost 13 bases, and 15 bases stayed unmatched. There are 15 residues in the CDR3. Germline values: CDR1 MDHEN, CDR2 SYDVKM. CDR3 sequence: CASSYPGQGWREQYF. As DNA, the CDR3 is TGTGCCAGCAGTTATCCCGGACAGGGATGGAGGGAGCAGTACTTC. Together with reference TRBV28 and TRBJ2-4, the CDR3 gives the full variable domain: DVKVTQSSRYLVKRTGEKVFLECVQDMDHENMFWYRQDPGLGLRLIYFSYDVKMKEKGDIPEGYSVSREKKERFSLILESASTNQTSMYLCASSYPGQGWREQYFGAGTRLSVL.

The rearrangement joins TRBV5-1 to TRBJ1-5; possible D gene TRBD1, 6 bases. Trimming took off 4 bases at V and 5 bases at J, with 10 bases between the two ends. CDR1 is SGHRS, CDR2 YFSETQ, per germline. CDR3 length: 13 amino acids. CDR3 sequence: CASSAGTHQPQHF. The CDR3 nucleotides are TGCGCCAGCAGCGCCGGGACACATCAGCCCCAGCATTTT.

This rearrangement joins TRBV28 to TRBJ2-5, with 12 nucleotides matching TRBD2. The CDR3 length is 15 residues. Looked up from germline, CDR1 is MDHEN and CDR2 is SYDVKM. V gave up 3 bases and J gave up 4 bases; unmatched junction bases: 3. CDR3 sequence reads: CASSFWGLAGETQYF. The DNA of the CDR3 is TGTGCCAGCAGTTTTTGGGGACTAGCGGGAGAGACCCAGTACTTC. The full variable domain, rest sourced from reference TRBV28 and TRBJ2-5, is DVKVTQSSRYLVKRTGEKVFLECVQDMDHENMFWYRQDPGLGLRLIYFSYDVKMKEKGDIPEGYSVSREKKERFSLILESASTNQTSMYLCASSFWGLAGETQYFGPGTRLLVL.

This clonotype has ten or more counts. V gene TRBV29-1 combines with J gene TRBJ2-3; possibly TRBD1 for D (5 bases). Germline V gene data show CDR1 as SQVTM and CDR2 as ANQGSEA. Trimming took off 4 bases at V and 5 bases at J, with 10 bases between the two ends. This CDR3 has 12 amino acids. The CDR3 reads CSVGQGRDTQYF. Written as DNA, the CDR3 is TGCAGCGTTGGGCAGGGAAGAGATACGCAGTATTTT.

CDR3 DNA: TGCGCCACCAAAGGGGGACAGCACTTGGGCGACACCGGGGAGCTGTTTTTT. Its protein is CATKGGQHLGDTGELFF. The chain couples TRBV5-1 to TRBJ2-2; the match to TRBD1 covers 7 bases. The V and J ends lost 9 bases and 3 bases, in that order; junction bases with no gene match: 17. The germline V gene encodes CDR1 SGHRS and CDR2 YFSETQ. The CDR3 runs to 17 residues.

This clonotype was recorded a few times. The V and J genes are TRBV12-3 or TRBV12-4 and TRBJ1-1, with D uncertain. The length of the CDR3 is 13 residues. V shed 7 bases and J shed 0 bases, with 9 bases lying between them. For the CDR3, the DNA is TGTGCCAGCAACCTGAAGCTGAACACTGAAGCTTTCTTT. It encodes CASNLKLNTEAFF.

This chain connects TRBV20-1 to TRBJ1-5; 9 positions agree with TRBD1. Germline V gene sequence: CDR1 DFQATT, CDR2 SNEGSKA (reference sequence). This CDR3 comprises 17 residues. J lost 3 bases, V lost 3 bases, and 12 bases had no gene match. The CDR3 spells CSASGGNRGPLNQPQHF. The CDR3 coding sequence is TGCAGTGCTAGCGGTGGGAACAGGGGGCCCCTCAATCAGCCCCAGCATTTT.

The V gene is TRBV7-9, the J gene TRBJ1-1, with D uncertain. Germline loops: CDR1 SEHNR, CDR2 FQNEAQ (reference sequence). This CDR3 is built from 14 residues. The V end lost 6 bases, the J end lost 1 base, and 12 bases lay between the germline ends. The CDR3 sequence is CASSTPPSNTEAFF. In DNA form, the CDR3 reads TGTGCCAGCAGTACTCCACCCTCGAACACTGAAGCTTTCTTT.

The chain couples TRBV3-1 to TRBJ2-4, with a tentative D call TRBD1 (5 bases). Trimming pared 5 bases from V and 9 bases from J, leaving 14 bases between. The CDR3 contains 13 residues. From germline, CDR1 is LGHDT and CDR2 YNNKEL (reference sequence). CDR3 protein: CASSRIIQGIQYF. Here the CDR3 DNA reads TGTGCCAGCAGCAGGATTATCCAGGGCATTCAGTACTTC.

This rearrangement joins TRBV6-6 to TRBJ2-5, with 9 bases aligning to TRBD2. With the DNA end fitting TRBJ2-7 better, the J assignment may be wrong. This CDR3 contains 14 residues. The germline V gene encodes CDR1 MNHNY and CDR2 SVGAGI (reference sequence). The CDR3 nucleotides read TGTGCCAGCAATAGGGGACTAGCCACCTACGAGCAGTACTTC. Translation gives CASNRGLATYEQYF.

The rearrangement joins TRBV5-1 to TRBJ2-6; D is ambiguous. The CDR3 spans 8 residues. The ends were cut back, 4 bases at V and 18 bases at J, with 5 bases in the middle. Germline V CDR1 and CDR2: SGHRS, YFSETQ. The DNA for the CDR3 is TGCGCCAGCAGCAAAGGGACTTTC. This sequence encodes CASSKGTF.

This clonotype has a handful of counts. The V call is TRBV28, the J call TRBJ2-7; the match to TRBD1 covers 10 bases. In germline, CDR1 is MDHEN, CDR2 SYDVKM. V gave up 6 bases and J gave up 2 bases; unmatched junction bases: 4. This CDR3 has 14 residues. The CDR3 loop reads CASRGQGRTYEQYF. In DNA, the CDR3 is TGTGCCAGCAGGGGACAGGGGAGAACCTACGAGCAGTACTTC.

The rearrangement joins TRBV7-9 to TRBJ1-1; D unresolved. The CDR3 totals 11 residues. With 10 bases removed from V and 4 bases from J, the gap between germline ends came to 10 bases. Germline V lookup: CDR1 SEHNR, CDR2 FQNEAQ (reference sequence). The CDR3 region is CATRGRTEAFF. In DNA form, the CDR3 reads TGTGCCACCCGAGGCCGCACTGAAGCTTTCTTT.

The V and J genes are TRBV6-1 and TRBJ1-1, with TRBD1 matching 8 bases. Trimming at V came to 2 bases and at J to 4 bases, leaving 3 bases not matched to a gene. Germline V gene lookup returns CDR1 MNHNS and CDR2 SASEGT. The CDR3 has 14 residues. The CDR3: CASSESGQGTEAFF. DNA for the CDR3: TGTGCCAGCAGTGAATCAGGACAGGGCACTGAAGCTTTCTTT.

The chain has TRBV27 and TRBJ2-1; D is unresolved. The CDR3 has 15 amino acids. The germline V gene has CDR1 MNHEY and CDR2 SMNVEV (reference sequence). V gave up 4 bases and J gave up 10 bases, with 20 bases separating them. The CDR3 sequence: CASSWNSLLQWEQFF. The CDR3 DNA is TGTGCCAGCAGTTGGAACTCACTCCTCCAATGGGAGCAGTTCTTC.